Following are 28 T cell receptor beta chains from one sample sequenced in a study of blood T cell repertoires in COVID-19. Assay used: immunoSEQ multiplex PCR; TCRdb lists only in-frame clones, some missing. The sample yields 45,000 to 60,000 clones, around nine tenths seen once. Material: peripheral blood. The receptors originated from a man aged 45-65 years with acute or convalescent COVID-19.

The genes are TRBV12-3 or TRBV12-4 and TRBJ1-2; D gene unclear. CDR3 length equals 12 residues. The V end was cut by 2 bases, the J end by 7 bases, with 8 bases between. CDR3 nucleotide sequence: TGTGCCAGCAGTTTAAGTCTAGGTGGCTACACCTTC. Residues: CASSLSLGGYTF.

The CDR3, as DNA: TGCACCAGCAGCCAAGCGGACAGGGAGTATAGATCTGGAAACACCATATATTTT. Amino acids: CTSSQADREYRSGNTIYF. The chain links TRBV1 to TRBJ1-3; the table's D call, TRBD1, was not checked against the DNA. TRBV1 is listed as a pseudogene. The length of the CDR3 is 18 residues.

The chain combines TRBV7-6 with TRBJ2-2; 16 bases map to TRBD2. Unmatched junction bases numbered 15, after V lost 5 bases and J lost 3 bases. The CDR3 loop spans 21 amino acids. CDR1 is SGHVS and CDR2 is FNYEAQ in the germline V gene. CDR3 protein: CASSLLQAGTSGRAHTGELFF. In nucleotides, the CDR3 is TGTGCCAGCAGCCTTTTACAGGCCGGGACTAGCGGGAGGGCCCACACCGGGGAGCTGTTTTTT.

J is TRBJ2-1 and V is TRBV6-5; D possibly corresponds to TRBD2 (6 bases). The CDR3 extends over 13 amino acids. Trimming removed 6 bases from V and 4 bases from J, with 10 bases in between. In germline, CDR1 is MNHEY, CDR2 SVGAGI. The chain's CDR3 is CASSRLAYNEQFF. CDR3 sequence (DNA): TGTGCCAGCAGCCGTCTAGCGTACAATGAGCAGTTCTTC.

This clone was observed a single time. The chain recombines TRBV12-3 or TRBV12-4 with TRBJ1-2; 7 positions match TRBD1. The CDR3 consists of 11 residues. With 5 bases clipped from V and 10 bases from J, the junction kept 4 bases outside the gene matches. The CDR3 DNA is TGTGCCAGCAGTGGGGACAGCCTCTACACCTTC. The encoded protein is CASSGDSLYTF.

The chain uses TRBV2 and TRBJ1-5; 7 bases align to TRBD1. Per the germline V gene, CDR1 is SNHLY and CDR2 is FYNNEI. There are 15 residues in the CDR3. After removal of 6 bases from V and 2 bases from J, the junction contained 7 bases not matched to a gene. The CDR3 nucleotides are TGTGCCAGCAGCCCCAGGGGGATAGGCAATCAGCCCCAGCATTTT. Its translation is CASSPRGIGNQPQHF.

This clone was detected only once. This chain uses TRBV30 with TRBJ2-5, with 15 bases lining up with TRBD2. The junction had 1 base not matched to a gene; V was cut back by 0 bases and J by 5 bases. Germline V gene sequence: CDR1 GTSNPN, CDR2 SVGIG (reference sequence). The CDR3 totals 15 residues. CDR3 residues: CAWSVGTSGRETQYF. The CDR3 nucleotides read TGTGCCTGGAGTGTCGGGACTAGCGGGAGGGAGACCCAGTACTTC. Full variable domain (rest looked up from reference TRBV30 and TRBJ2-5): SQTIHQWPATLVQPVGSPLSLECTVEGTSNPNLYWYRQAAGRGLQLLFYSVGIGQISSEVPQNLSASRPQDRQFILSSKKLLLSDSGFYLCAWSVGTSGRETQYFGPGTRLLVL.

This rearrangement joins TRBV4-1 to TRBJ2-7, with TRBD2 as a possible D gene (6 bases). Germline V lookup: CDR1 MGHRA, CDR2 YSYEKL. This CDR3 has 13 residues. V lost 1 base and J 6 bases, leaving 10 bases between the germline ends. The CDR3 protein is CASSQAGVGEQYF. In DNA form, the CDR3 reads TGCGCCAGCAGCCAAGCGGGAGTCGGCGAGCAGTACTTC.

The chain combines TRBV6-5 with TRBJ1-1, with 8 bases lining up with TRBD1. The junction had 5 bases not matched to a gene; V was cut back by 0 bases and J by 5 bases. The germline CDR1 and CDR2 sequences are MNHEY and SVGAGI. The CDR3 totals 15 residues. DNA for the CDR3: TGTGCCAGCAGTTACTCGCAGGGGGCGCAGACTGAAGCTTTCTTT. Translated, it gives CASSYSQGAQTEAFF.

The chain combines TRBV4-2 with TRBJ2-3, with unresolved D. The CDR3 sequence is 14 residues long. V lost 0 bases, J lost 2 bases, and 6 bases lay in between. CDR1 is LGHNA, CDR2 YNFKEQ, per germline. The CDR3: CASSQERLTDTQYF. For the CDR3, the DNA is TGTGCCAGCAGCCAAGAGCGTCTCACAGATACGCAGTATTTT.

The chain is built from TRBV7-2 and TRBJ1-5, with TRBD1 identical over 8 bases. The CDR3 length is 15 residues. The trim removed 0 bases at V and 5 bases at J, leaving 3 bases unmatched. CDR1 and CDR2 from the germline V gene are SGHTA and FQGNSA. CDR3 coding DNA: TGTGCCAGCAGCTTAGCCCTGACAGGGGATCAGCCCCAGCATTTT. Translation gives CASSLALTGDQPQHF.

This chain uses TRBV5-8 with TRBJ2-3, with TRBD2 as a possible D gene (5 bases). Per germline, CDR1 SGHTS and CDR2 YDEGEE. Trimming removed 1 base at V and 4 bases at J, with 7 bases between. The CDR3 runs 13 residues. The CDR3 here is CASSLLGADTQYF. The CDR3 DNA reads as TGTGCCAGCAGCTTGTTGGGAGCAGATACGCAGTATTTT.

This chain links TRBV4-1 with TRBJ1-1; 7 nucleotides align to TRBD1. The CDR3 length is 15 residues. The germline gives CDR1 MGHRA, CDR2 YSYEKL. J gave up 4 bases and V 2 bases, and 7 bases lay outside the gene matches. CDR3 bases: TGCGCCAGCAGCCAAACAGGGGTAAGGGGCACTGAAGCTTTCTTT. Translation: CASSQTGVRGTEAFF.

This chain uses TRBV9 with TRBJ2-3; a weak D match, TRBD1 (6 bases). The CDR3 length is 17 residues. The V gene lost 3 bases and the J gene lost 5 bases, with 22 bases spanning the gap. Germline assignment: CDR1 SGDLS and CDR2 YYNGEE. The CDR3 DNA reads as TGTGCCAGCAGCGGCGCTCCGGGACACCTGGGAGAAGATACGCAGTATTTT. Amino acids: CASSGAPGHLGEDTQYF.

In this sample, this clone turned up once. The chain combines TRBV5-1 with TRBJ2-2; no clear D gene. Looked up from germline, CDR1 is SGHRS and CDR2 is YFSETQ. The length of the CDR3 is 13 residues. V lost 5 bases and J lost 4, with 9 bases in between. CDR3 region: CASSWSSTGELFF. The CDR3 DNA follows: TGCGCCAGCAGTTGGTCTAGCACCGGGGAGCTGTTTTTT.

This rearrangement joins TRBV6-5 to TRBJ1-4; 7 bases match TRBD1. J lost 5 bases, V lost 0 bases, and 3 bases had no gene match. The CDR3 covers 15 residues. Germline V gene sequence: CDR1 MNHEY, CDR2 SVGAGI. The CDR3 protein is CASSYSPGGNEKLFF. CDR3 nucleotides: TGTGCCAGCAGTTACTCGCCAGGGGGGAATGAAAAACTGTTTTTT.

The gene calls are TRBV4-1 and TRBJ1-2; a weak D match, TRBD1 (5 bases). V lost 1 base, J lost 7 bases, and 10 bases lay in between. Germline values: CDR1 MGHRA, CDR2 YSYEKL. The CDR3 spans 13 residues. The CDR3 nucleotides read TGCGCCAGCAGCCAAGGCGGGGGTGGTGGCTACACCTTC. Protein: CASSQGGGGGYTF.

This chain joins TRBV4-1 and TRBJ2-7; the match to TRBD2 covers 11 bases. Germline V gene sequence: CDR1 MGHRA, CDR2 YSYEKL. V dropped 0 bases and J dropped 3; count of bases not matched to a gene: 7. The CDR3 sequence is 17 residues long. Here the CDR3 reads CASSQDSMGLAVYEQYF. CDR3 sequence (DNA): TGCGCCAGCAGCCAAGATTCCATGGGACTAGCGGTCTACGAGCAGTACTTC.

The chain recombines TRBV27 with TRBJ1-1; 8 nucleotides agree with TRBD1. Germline CDR1 reads MNHEY; CDR2 reads SMNVEV (reference sequence). The CDR3 spans 15 residues. V was pared by 5 bases and J by 5 bases, with 10 bases of the junction left unmatched. CDR3 nucleotides: TGTGCCAGCAGTCGCCTAGGGACAGGTTCGACTGAAGCTTTCTTT. Its translation is CASSRLGTGSTEAFF.

This clone showed up just once. This chain uses TRBV6-5 with TRBJ2-7; D is possibly TRBD2 (6 bases). CDR1 and CDR2 from the germline V gene are MNHEY and SVGAGI. V was pared by 2 bases and J by 2 bases, with 10 bases between. The CDR3 has 14 residues. The CDR3 reads CASSYDRLAYEQYF. CDR3 nucleotides: TGTGCCAGCAGTTACGATCGACTAGCCTACGAGCAGTACTTC.

This clone has only one observation. This chain uses TRBV18 with TRBJ1-4; D perhaps matches TRBD1 (5 bases). Trimming cost V 2 bases and J 8 bases, with 12 bases left between them. Looked up from germline, CDR1 is KGHSH and CDR2 is LQKENI. The CDR3 consists of 14 residues. The DNA of the CDR3 is TGTGCCAGCTCACCAAGCCCTGCAGGGGAAAAACTGTTTTTT. This encodes CASSPSPAGEKLFF. Complete variable domain (other parts from reference TRBV18 and TRBJ1-4): NAGVMQNPRHLVRRRGQEARLRCSPMKGHSHVYWYRQLPEEGLKFMVYLQKENIIDESGMPKERFSAEFPKEGPSILRIQQVVRGDSAAYFCASSPSPAGEKLFFGSGTQLSVL.

V is TRBV2 and J is TRBJ2-4; D not certain. Germline CDR1 and CDR2: SNHLY and FYNNEI. The CDR3 loop spans 15 amino acids. Trimming cost V 11 bases and J 0 bases, with 17 bases left between them. As DNA, the CDR3 is TGTGCCGGAAGTCCGACATTGCTAGCCAAAAACATTCAGTACTTC. Translation: CAGSPTLLAKNIQYF. The whole variable domain, remainder taken from reference TRBV2 and TRBJ2-4, is EPEVTQTPSHQVTQMGQEVILRCVPISNHLYFYWYRQILGQKVEFLVSFYNNEISEKSEIFDDQFSVERPDGSNFTLKIRSTKLEDSAMYFCAGSPTLLAKNIQYFGAGTRLSVL.

J is TRBJ2-3 and V is TRBV29-1, with 9 bases fitting TRBD1. This CDR3 is built from 15 residues. From germline, CDR1 is SQVTM and CDR2 ANQGSEA. The junction had 5 bases not matched to a gene; V was cut back by 0 bases and J by 4 bases. The CDR3 region has the DNA TGCAGCGTTGAAGATGGGGGACAGGGCGCAGATACGCAGTATTTT. Translated: CSVEDGGQGADTQYF.

The V gene is TRBV10-3, the J gene TRBJ2-5, with D perhaps TRBD1 (5 bases). CDR1 is ENHRY and CDR2 is SYGVKD in the germline V gene. V was pared by 3 bases and J by 2 bases, with 13 bases between. The CDR3 runs 15 residues. The CDR3 here is CAISEYQGLQETQYF. The DNA for the CDR3 is TGTGCCATCAGTGAATATCAGGGCTTGCAAGAGACCCAGTACTTC.

The rearrangement links TRBV6-6 to TRBJ1-1; possible D gene TRBD1, 6 bases. V was cut by 0 bases and J by 1 base, with 9 bases left in between. CDR3 length equals 15 residues. The germline gives CDR1 MNHNY, CDR2 SVGAGI (reference sequence). CDR3 in DNA: TGTGCCAGCAGTTACTCTCTGGGGGCGAACACTGAAGCTTTCTTT. Translating gives CASSYSLGANTEAFF.

The V gene is TRBV27, the J gene TRBJ1-5; TRBD1 might be the D (5 bases). Germline V gives CDR1 MNHEY, CDR2 SMNVEV (reference sequence). V dropped 2 bases and J dropped 3 bases, with 8 bases sitting between them. The CDR3 extends over 14 amino acids. In DNA, the CDR3 is TGTGCCAGCAGTTTAGCGGGACTCAATCAGCCCCAGCATTTT. Translating it yields CASSLAGLNQPQHF.

This chain joins TRBV18 and TRBJ1-4; D unclear. CDR1 is KGHSH, CDR2 LQKENI, per germline. V was trimmed by 2 bases and J by 12 bases, leaving 22 bases between them. The CDR3 is 16 amino acids. CDR3 residues: CASSPRRVPAMGELFF. The CDR3 DNA sequence: TGTGCCAGCTCACCAAGGAGGGTACCCGCCATGGGAGAACTGTTTTTT. Full variable domain (outside the CDR3, taken from reference TRBV18 and TRBJ1-4): NAGVMQNPRHLVRRRGQEARLRCSPMKGHSHVYWYRQLPEEGLKFMVYLQKENIIDESGMPKERFSAEFPKEGPSILRIQQVVRGDSAAYFCASSPRRVPAMGELFFGSGTQLSVL.

The chain combines TRBV7-9 with TRBJ2-2, with a weak D call TRBD1 (6 bases). The CDR3 totals 15 residues. In germline, CDR1 is SEHNR, CDR2 FQNEAQ (reference sequence). V was trimmed by 3 bases and J by 5 bases, leaving 13 bases between them. The CDR3 DNA is TGTGCCAGCAGCTTTCCCGACAGGTCAACCGGGGAGCTGTTTTTT. Protein: CASSFPDRSTGELFF. The full variable domain, rest sourced from reference TRBV7-9 and TRBJ2-2, is DTGVSQNPRHKITKRGQNVTFRCDPISEHNRLYWYRQTLGQGPEFLTYFQNEAQLEKSRLLSDRFSAERPKGSFSTLEIQRTEQGDSAMYLCASSFPDRSTGELFFGEGSRLTVL.